This TCR beta chain is drawn from a study of T cell repertoires in cytomegalovirus infection. TCRdb processed the reads anew with MiXCR; each CDR3 protein has one entry. The repertoire includes 900,000 to 950,000 distinct CDR3 sequences, around 30% of them detected once, and more than 13% sits in the top ten. This clonotype turned up a few times. Its antigen is not known. Sample: cultured CD8+ T cells from PBMCs, taken from culture after CMV antigen stimulation. This clonotype was obtained from a human donor in good health (CMV status not recorded). Some clones in this sample may be carry-over from other donors' samples.

The CDR3 sequence: CASSLWKGAAYEQYV. CDR3 sequence (DNA): TGTGCCAGCAGCCTGTGGAAGGGGGCGGCGTACGAGCAGTACGTC. The rearrangement uses TRBV5-5 and TRBJ2-7; 7 bases match TRBD1. Unmatched junction bases numbered 11, after V lost 4 bases and J lost 4 bases. The CDR3 loop spans 15 amino acids. CDR1 is SGHKS, CDR2 YYEKEE, per germline (reference sequence).